A single sample gave rise to the 2 T cell receptor beta chains below, sequenced in a study of OX40 agonist ivuxolimab in advanced cancers. Data came from immunoSEQ multiplex PCR; TCRdb stores just in-frame clones and leaves some out. Here the sample spans approximately 70,000 clones, 80% to 95% being singletons. This sample comprised CD4+ or CD8+ T cells sorted from blood, obtained in a trial of the OX40 agonist ivuxolimab. Receptors were obtained from an adult with an advanced solid tumor such as melanoma, head and neck, liver or kidney cancer.

The chain links TRBV7-3 to TRBJ2-3, with D unresolved. V was shortened by 1 base and J by 6 bases, with 8 bases between the two germline ends. Germline values: CDR1 SGHTA, CDR2 FQGTGA. There are 13 residues in the CDR3. The CDR3: CASSLKFRDTQYF. The DNA for the CDR3 is TGTGCCAGCAGCTTAAAGTTCAGGGATACGCAGTATTTT.

DNA for the CDR3: TGTGCCAGCAGACTCGGGACAGGGATGAACACTGAAGCTTTCTTT. Its translation: CASRLGTGMNTEAFF. This chain connects TRBV6-4 to TRBJ1-1; 9 bases align to TRBD1. CDR3 length: 15 residues. The V gene end was trimmed by 6 bases and the J gene end by 0 bases; junction bases not matched to a gene: 5. Germline values: CDR1 MRHNA, CDR2 SNTAGT.